The source of this T cell receptor beta chain is a study of cytomegalovirus exposure and HLA in healthy donors. Losses at the gene ends were 5 bases for V and 6 bases for J; bases not matched to a gene: 13. Germline V gene sequence: CDR1 MGHDK, CDR2 SYGVNS. This CDR3 spans 17 amino acids. PCR was performed using 60 Vbeta and 13 Jbeta primers. Methods used by the authors: Per a later analysis, the number of unique TCR beta chains was roughly 83 million, of which around 9.9 million were shared. The data were produced by immunoSEQ multiplex PCR, yet TCRdb's version contains in-frame clones alone and is incomplete. The V and J calls and clone size are taken from that table; D and trimming were inferred from the DNA. The sample records over 200,000 clones, around 85% being singletons. For this clone: Its specificity is not known.

Study results and limitations: As a later analysis revealed, most CMV-associated TCR beta chains appeared HLA-restricted. Testing in vitro showed a few CMV-associated chains specific for CMV antigens.

Sequencing used PBMCs. This sequence joins TRBV25-1 and TRBJ2-3; TRBD2 agrees at 11 bases. The source of this sequence is a human donor in good health. The CDR3 protein is CASSLLALAGVRDTQYF. The CDR3, as DNA: TGTGCCAGCAGTCTCCTCGCACTAGCGGGGGTACGGGATACGCAGTATTTT.